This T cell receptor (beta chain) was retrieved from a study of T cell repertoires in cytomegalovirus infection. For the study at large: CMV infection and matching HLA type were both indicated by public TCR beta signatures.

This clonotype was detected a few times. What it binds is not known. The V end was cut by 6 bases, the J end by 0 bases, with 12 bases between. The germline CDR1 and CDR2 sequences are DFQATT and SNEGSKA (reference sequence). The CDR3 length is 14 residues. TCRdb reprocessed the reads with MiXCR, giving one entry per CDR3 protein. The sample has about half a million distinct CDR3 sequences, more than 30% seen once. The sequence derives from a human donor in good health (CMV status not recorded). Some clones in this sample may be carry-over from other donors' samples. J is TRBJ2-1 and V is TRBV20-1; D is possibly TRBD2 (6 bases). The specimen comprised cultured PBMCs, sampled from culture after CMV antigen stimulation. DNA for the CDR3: TGCAGTGCCAGGGACTTAAGCTCCTACAATGAGCAGTTCTTC. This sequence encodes CSARDLSSYNEQFF.